This T cell receptor (beta chain) was documented in a study of T cell responses to AZD1222 COVID-19 vaccine. Clones were sequenced by immunoSEQ multiplex PCR, and TCRdb holds only the in-frame ones, with some missing. This table has about 120,000 clones, around nine tenths appearing once. This clone occurred a few times. The sample contains more than one DNA sequence encoding this CDR3. V was shortened by 1 base and J by 1 base, with 7 bases between the two germline ends. Germline V gene data show CDR1 as SSHAT and CDR2 as FNYEAQ (reference sequence). The CDR3 has 14 amino acids. Here the sequenced sample was peripheral blood, taken on day 0 of AZD1222 vaccination. The chain has TRBV7-7 and TRBJ2-5; D is ambiguous. The receptor comes from an adult in good health. For the CDR3, the DNA is TGTGCCAGCAGCTTAGGACCGGCCCAAGAGACCCAGTACTTC. Protein: CASSLGPAQETQYF.